The 28 T cell receptor beta chains below were found in one sample sequenced in a study of blood T cell repertoires in COVID-19. Generated by immunoSEQ multiplex PCR, the TCRdb table keeps only in-frame clones and is missing some. This sample has 95,000 to 150,000 clones, with about four fifths found just once. The sequenced sample consisted of peripheral blood. The receptors come from a man in his 60s with active or convalescent COVID-19.

This chain joins TRBV28 and TRBJ2-5, with a tentative D call TRBD2 (7 bases). The CDR3 contains 15 residues. Trimming removed 6 bases at V and 10 bases at J, with 24 bases between. Germline assignment: CDR1 MDHEN and CDR2 SYDVKM. This CDR3 reads CASRSPEGGRGNQYF. Here the CDR3 DNA reads TGTGCCAGCAGAAGTCCTGAGGGGGGGAGAGGTAACCAGTACTTC.

The rearrangement joins TRBV25-1 to TRBJ2-1; 11 bases align to TRBD2. V lost 3 bases, J lost 5 bases, and 9 bases stayed unmatched. Germline V gene lookup returns CDR1 MGHDK and CDR2 SYGVNS. The CDR3 covers 17 residues. The CDR3 coding sequence is TGTGCCAGCAGTGAGCCCTCAGGGACTAGCGGAAACAATGAGCAGTTCTTC. As protein: CASSEPSGTSGNNEQFF.

This chain uses TRBV7-7 with TRBJ2-7; no firm D call. The ends were cut back, 1 base at V and 3 bases at J, with 13 bases in the middle. Looked up from germline, CDR1 is SSHAT and CDR2 is FNYEAQ (reference sequence). CDR3 length equals 15 residues. CDR3 DNA sequence: TGTGCCAGCAGCTTAGGGAGTAATTCACACTACGAGCAGTACTTC. As protein: CASSLGSNSHYEQYF.

This sequence joins TRBV11-2 and TRBJ1-1; possibly TRBD1 for D (5 bases). CDR3 length equals 19 residues. Between the trimmed V and J ends, which lost 0 bases and 4 bases, there was a span of 24 bases. CDR1 SGHAT and CDR2 FQNNGV come from the germline V gene. In DNA, the CDR3 is TGTGCCAGCAGCTTAGAAGGCCTTCAGGACCCCGGGGGGGGCACTGAAGCTTTCTTT. It specifies CASSLEGLQDPGGGTEAFF.

The chain couples TRBV19 to TRBJ1-2, with a possible D match to TRBD1 (5 bases). CDR3 size: 13 residues. Trimming pared 6 bases from V and 2 bases from J, leaving 10 bases between. CDR1 and CDR2 from the germline V gene are LNHDA and SQIVND (reference sequence). CDR3 in DNA: TGTGCCAGTAGAGAGACAGACAACTATGGCTACACCTTC. Its translation: CASRETDNYGYTF.

The chain links TRBV3-1 (or the pseudogene TRBV3-2) to TRBJ2-3; 8 bases are shared with TRBD1. CDR1 and CDR2 from the germline V gene are LGHDT and YNNKEL (reference sequence). The V gene end was trimmed by 11 bases and the J gene end by 3 bases; junction bases not matched to a gene: 7. CDR3 length: 13 amino acids. The CDR3 DNA reads as TGTGCCGTAGAAGACAGGGGAACAGATACGCAGTATTTT. Translated, it gives CAVEDRGTDTQYF.

This chain uses TRBV7-9 with TRBJ2-2; 11 positions match TRBD2. V shed 4 bases, J shed 7 bases, and the junction held 17 bases outside the gene matches. Per germline, CDR1 SEHNR and CDR2 FQNEAQ (reference sequence). The CDR3 has 19 residues. CDR3 sequence (DNA): TGTGCCAGCAGCTCATGGACGGCTACTAGCGGGAGAATCGGCGGGGAGCTGTTTTTT. This gives the protein CASSSWTATSGRIGGELFF.

This rearrangement joins TRBV5-4 to TRBJ2-3, with 8 bases matching TRBD1. Trimming took 3 bases from V and 6 from J; bases not matched to a gene: 6. CDR3 length: 14 amino acids. CDR1 and CDR2 from the germline V gene are SGHNT and YYREEE (reference sequence). CDR3 region: CASSSPGQADTQYF. In DNA form, the CDR3 reads TGTGCCAGCAGCTCTCCGGGACAGGCGGATACGCAGTATTTT.

CDR3 amino acids: CASSFAGRLDAFF. The CDR3 bases are TGTGCCAGCAGTTTCGCCGGCAGGTTGGATGCTTTCTTT. The genes are TRBV2 and TRBJ1-1; D is undetermined. Germline V lookup: CDR1 SNHLY, CDR2 FYNNEI. The V end lost 5 bases, the J end lost 11 bases, and 18 bases lay between the germline ends. The CDR3 length is 13 residues.

The chain combines TRBV18 with TRBJ2-3, with TRBD2 matching 8 bases. V lost 0 bases to trimming and J lost 4 bases; unmatched junction nucleotides: 6. The CDR3 totals 16 residues. Germline lookup yields CDR1 KGHSH and CDR2 LQKENI. The DNA of the CDR3 is TGTGCCAGCTCACCACCGGCGGGAGGAGGGGCAGATACGCAGTATTTT. This encodes CASSPPAGGGADTQYF.

The chain carries TRBV7-3 and TRBJ2-3, with D perhaps matching TRBD1 (5 bases). The V gene lost 1 base and the J gene lost 0 bases, with 8 bases spanning the gap. Per the germline V gene, CDR1 is SGHTA and CDR2 is FQGTGA. This CDR3 has 15 residues. The CDR3 DNA is TGTGCCAGCAGCTTAAATCCAGGGAGCACAGATACGCAGTATTTT. This codes for CASSLNPGSTDTQYF.

CDR3 DNA: TGTGCCAGCAGTCCCTCGAGGCAGAATGAGCAGTTCTTC. As protein: CASSPSRQNEQFF. This chain links TRBV12-3 or TRBV12-4 with TRBJ2-1; D remains unclear. V dropped 5 bases and J dropped 7 bases, with 12 bases sitting between them. The CDR3 is 13 amino acids.

The chain links TRBV7-9 to TRBJ1-1; D ambiguous. From germline, CDR1 is SEHNR and CDR2 FQNEAQ (reference sequence). Trimming left V 7 bases short and J 0 bases short, with 9 bases between. The CDR3 is 13 amino acids. The CDR3 sequence: CASTAGMNTEAFF. The DNA of the CDR3 is TGTGCCAGCACCGCCGGGATGAACACTGAAGCTTTCTTT.

The chain carries TRBV27 and TRBJ2-6, with 9 bases lining up with TRBD2. Germline loops: CDR1 MNHEY, CDR2 SMNVEV (reference sequence). The junction had 10 bases not matched to a gene; V was cut back by 10 bases and J by 3 bases. This CDR3 comprises 16 residues. CDR3 bases: TGTGCCACCTCGAGGGCGGGAGGGCGTGGGGCCAACGTCCTGACTTTC. Protein: CATSRAGGRGANVLTF.

V gene TRBV7-2 combines with J gene TRBJ1-1, with D unclear. Trimming took off 2 bases at V and 8 bases at J, with 3 bases between the two ends. The CDR3 runs to 10 residues. Germline CDR1 and CDR2: SGHTA and FQGNSA. The CDR3 spells CASSLIEAFF. In nucleotides, the CDR3 is TGTGCCAGCAGCTTAATAGAAGCTTTCTTT. Based on the CDR3 plus reference TRBV7-2 and TRBJ1-1, the full variable domain is GAGVSQSPSNKVTEKGKDVELRCDPISGHTALYWYRQSLGQGLEFLIYFQGNSAPDKSGLPSDRFSAERTGGSVSTLTIQRTQQEDSAVYLCASSLIEAFFGQGTRLTVV.

The V and J genes are TRBV28 and TRBJ1-2, with a weak D call TRBD1 (5 bases). This CDR3 spans 13 amino acids. Trimming took 9 bases from V and 4 from J, leaving 15 bases between them. Germline lookup yields CDR1 MDHEN and CDR2 SYDVKM. CDR3 bases: TGTGCCAGTCGACAGCAAACTCGCTATGGCTACACCTTC. This sequence encodes CASRQQTRYGYTF.

The chain employs TRBV27 and TRBJ2-7, with 8 bases matching TRBD2. Germline V gives CDR1 MNHEY, CDR2 SMNVEV (reference sequence). With V trimmed by 3 bases and J by 7 bases, 11 bases remained unmatched. The CDR3 is 15 amino acids. CDR3 protein: CASSFYSTSDGEQYF. The CDR3 DNA reads TGTGCCAGCAGTTTCTATTCGACTAGCGATGGAGAGCAGTACTTC.

V usage is TRBV21-1 and J usage is TRBJ2-5; TRBD2 is the table's D call, not checked against the DNA. TRBV21-1 is assigned pseudogene status. The CDR3 length is 16 residues. The CDR3 nucleotides are TGTGCCAGCAAACCCCCGTTTGACGGGGTCCAAGAGACCCAGTACTTC. Translation gives CASKPPFDGVQETQYF.

The rearrangement uses TRBV3-1 (or the pseudogene TRBV3-2) and TRBJ2-2; a weak D match, TRBD2 (5 bases). Trimming stripped 1 base from V and 8 bases from J, with 11 bases between. The length of the CDR3 is 14 residues. Germline V CDR1 and CDR2: LGHDT, YNNKEL (reference sequence). The CDR3 loop is CASSQAGFRGELFF. The DNA of the CDR3 is TGTGCCAGCAGCCAAGCGGGGTTCAGGGGGGAGCTGTTTTTT.

The rearrangement uses TRBV3-1 (or the pseudogene TRBV3-2) and TRBJ1-5; D not certain. The length of the CDR3 is 16 residues. CDR1 is LGHDT, CDR2 YNNKEL, per germline (reference sequence). The V end was cut by 3 bases, the J end by 3 bases, with 15 bases between. The DNA of the CDR3 is TGTGCCAGCAGCCAGAACCCCTTGCACTACAATCAGCCCCAGCATTTT. Its protein is CASSQNPLHYNQPQHF.

The V and J genes are TRBV19 and TRBJ2-1; 13 bases are shared with TRBD2. Unmatched junction bases numbered 8, after V lost 7 bases and J lost 8 bases. This CDR3 spans 15 amino acids. Germline V gives CDR1 LNHDA, CDR2 SQIVND (reference sequence). The CDR3 spells CASMSTSGRRDEQFF. Written as DNA, the CDR3 is TGTGCCAGTATGTCGACTAGCGGGAGGAGAGATGAGCAGTTCTTC.

The gene calls are TRBV9 and TRBJ2-3; 10 positions agree with TRBD1. Germline V lookup: CDR1 SGDLS, CDR2 YYNGEE. V shed 8 bases, J shed 7 bases, and the junction held 10 bases outside the gene matches. The CDR3 runs to 14 residues. CDR3 sequence: CASGQGGGSYTQYF. The CDR3 bases are TGTGCCAGTGGACAGGGGGGTGGATCATATACGCAGTATTTT.

This chain joins TRBV7-2 and TRBJ2-1, with 7 positions matching TRBD1. Germline V gives CDR1 SGHTA, CDR2 FQGNSA. With 4 bases clipped from V and 6 bases from J, the junction kept 12 bases outside the gene matches. The CDR3 spans 16 residues. The CDR3 DNA is TGTGCCAGCAGCTCACCGACAGGGAACCCCCTCAATGAGCAGTTCTTC. Protein product: CASSSPTGNPLNEQFF.

This chain uses TRBV6-5 with TRBJ2-7, with TRBD2 identical over 11 bases. The junction had 11 bases not matched to a gene; V was cut back by 4 bases and J by 6 bases. This CDR3 is built from 16 residues. Germline assignment: CDR1 MNHEY and CDR2 SVGAGI. The CDR3 here is CASSSPRLAGRGEQYF. The DNA for the CDR3 is TGTGCCAGCAGTTCGCCCAGACTAGCGGGACGGGGCGAGCAGTACTTC.

The chain recombines TRBV7-2 with TRBJ2-7, with TRBD2 matching over 7 bases. CDR1 and CDR2 from the germline V gene are SGHTA and FQGNSA. This CDR3 comprises 15 residues. With 6 bases clipped from V and 2 bases from J, the junction kept 10 bases outside the gene matches. The DNA of the CDR3 is TGTGCCAGCAGTATAGAGGCTAGCGGAACCTACGAGCAGTACTTC. Its translation: CASSIEASGTYEQYF.

This clone was observed a handful of times. V and J are TRBV21-1 and TRBJ2-1; the table's TRBD1 call for D was not verified on the DNA. TRBV21-1 is labeled a pseudogene. CDR3 size: 12 residues. CDR3 sequence (DNA): TGTGCCAGAACTGACAGTTACAATGAGCAGTTCTTC. Protein sequence: CARTDSYNEQFF.

V and J are TRBV12-3 or TRBV12-4 and TRBJ1-2; 9 bases fit TRBD1. J lost 7 bases, V lost 11 bases, and 8 bases had no gene match. There are 12 residues in the CDR3. CDR3 coding DNA: TGTGCCGCGAGAACAGGGGGCTCTGGCTACACCTTC. Translating it yields CAARTGGSGYTF.

The V call is TRBV18, the J call TRBJ1-5; D is uncertain. CDR3 length: 13 residues. CDR1 is KGHSH, CDR2 LQKENI, per germline. With 2 bases removed from V and 4 bases from J, the gap between germline ends came to 6 bases. In DNA, the CDR3 is TGTGCCAGCTCACCAAACGGGAATCAGCCCCAGCATTTT. Translation: CASSPNGNQPQHF.